This T cell receptor (beta chain) was identified during a study of cytomegalovirus exposure and HLA in healthy donors. General study points: Analysis was performed later, and it showed HLA-associated TCR beta chains to be more clonally expanded than equally common others.

The germline gives CDR1 KGHSH, CDR2 LQKENI. This CDR3 spans 11 amino acids. V dropped 6 bases and J dropped 3 bases, with 5 bases sitting between them. In the PCR, 60 Vbeta and 13 Jbeta primers were used. Profiled with immunoSEQ multiplex PCR; TCRdb holds only in-frame clones, not every one. This table has about 140,000 clones, roughly 78% appearing once. Concerning this clone itself: Its target is not known.

The sequenced sample was PBMCs. This receptor was identified in a man aged 40-49 years in good health and CMV-seropositive. V usage is TRBV18 and J usage is TRBJ1-1; no clear D gene. This CDR3 reads CASSRDTEAFF. DNA of the CDR3: TGTGCCAGCTCCCGGGACACTGAAGCTTTCTTT.